These 10 T cell receptor beta chains came from one sample sequenced in a study of shared T cell receptors in the human thymus (dated by TCRdb to the early 2020s). Library prep was done by the immunoSEQ multiplex PCR assay. TCRdb took this table from immuneACCESS and kept in-frame rearrangements with V and J called. Such tables lack part of the clones; where checked against another copy, unresolved V genes explain under half of the gap, and the rest is unexplained. Counted in this sample were about 660,000 clones; 70% to 90% of them appeared once. The ten top clones hold 0.01% of the sample. Another study also made use of these data, one on human thymus T cells.

The material sequenced was thymocytes. These receptors came from a boy in the first two years of life with a congenital heart defect. Donor details come from another sample of the same person, matched by shared clones.

The chain uses TRBV6-5 and TRBJ1-4; D unresolved. Germline lookup yields CDR1 MNHEY and CDR2 SVGAGI. V lost 5 bases and J lost 8, with 9 bases in between. The CDR3 extends over 12 amino acids. This CDR3 reads CASSRSGEKLFF. The CDR3 DNA follows: TGTGCCAGCAGTCGATCGGGGGAAAAACTGTTTTTT.

This clone was seen a handful of times. The V gene is TRBV30, the J gene TRBJ1-2; the match to TRBD1 covers 7 bases. Looked up from germline, CDR1 is GTSNPN and CDR2 is SVGIG (reference sequence). The CDR3 consists of 16 residues. V gave up 0 bases and J gave up 4 bases; unmatched junction bases: 11. The CDR3: CAWSVVTGFFPYGYTF. In DNA form, the CDR3 reads TGTGCCTGGAGTGTAGTGACAGGGTTTTTTCCCTATGGCTACACCTTC.

The gene calls are TRBV10-1 and TRBJ1-1, with TRBD1 matching over 8 bases. J gave up 8 bases and V 8 bases, and 7 bases lay outside the gene matches. Germline CDR1 reads WNHNN; CDR2 reads SYGVQD (reference sequence). There are 12 residues in the CDR3. The CDR3 sequence: CASGGQGSEAFF. The CDR3 DNA is TGCGCCAGCGGTGGACAGGGCTCCGAAGCTTTCTTT.

The rearrangement joins TRBV23-1 to TRBJ2-2; D is possibly TRBD1 (6 bases). TRBV23-1 is labeled an ORF, and its function is uncertain. The CDR3 is made up of 15 amino acids. The V end was cut by 2 bases, the J end by 6 bases, with 13 bases between. CDR3 amino acids: CASSQDRPSAGELFF. CDR3 bases: TGCGCCAGCAGTCAAGACAGGCCATCAGCCGGGGAGCTGTTTTTT.

The J gene is TRBJ2-7, the V gene TRBV4-1, with 14 bases matching TRBD2. The CDR3 consists of 20 residues. Losses at the gene ends were 0 bases for V and 3 bases for J; bases not matched to a gene: 13. Germline CDR1 MGHRA, CDR2 YSYEKL. In nucleotides, the CDR3 is TGCGCCAGCAGCCAAGACCTAGAGACCGGGACTAGCGGGAGTTGCTACGAGCAGTACTTC. Protein: CASSQDLETGTSGSCYEQYF.

The J gene is TRBJ2-5, the V gene TRBV14; perhaps TRBD1 as D (6 bases). The CDR3 runs 16 residues. From germline, CDR1 is SGHDN and CDR2 FVKESK. The germline V and J ends were trimmed by 5 bases and 2 bases, with 18 bases remaining between them. The CDR3 here is CASSSGKGVYQETQYF. In nucleotides, the CDR3 is TGTGCCAGCAGCTCAGGGAAGGGGGTGTATCAAGAGACCCAGTACTTC.

The chain is built from TRBV30 and TRBJ2-1; D is possibly TRBD2 (6 bases). The CDR3 is 14 residues long. Trimming shortened V by 5 bases and J by 4 bases, and 15 bases separated the two germline ends. Germline CDR1 GTSNPN, CDR2 SVGIG (reference sequence). In nucleotides, the CDR3 is TGTGCCTGGGGGGGGAGAGGGACTTACAATGAGCAGTTCTTC. Its translation is CAWGGRGTYNEQFF.

The gene calls are TRBV14 and TRBJ2-2; D perhaps matches TRBD1 (6 bases). The V gene's germline CDR1 is SGHDN and CDR2 FVKESK. V lost 0 bases and J lost 7, with 12 bases in between. The CDR3 has 15 residues. The CDR3 DNA reads as TGTGCCAGCAGCCAAGAGGGGGCGGCTCACGGGGAGCTGTTTTTT. It is translated as CASSQEGAAHGELFF.

The chain employs TRBV19 and TRBJ2-7, with TRBD1 identical over 10 bases. Trimming took 5 bases from V and 6 from J; bases not matched to a gene: 7. Germline CDR1 and CDR2: LNHDA and SQIVND (reference sequence). CDR3 length: 14 amino acids. The CDR3 reads CASSYRDRGGEQYF. The CDR3 nucleotides are TGTGCCAGTAGTTACCGGGACAGGGGTGGCGAGCAGTACTTC.

The chain is built from TRBV29-1 and TRBJ2-1; 8 nucleotides match TRBD2. CDR3 size: 14 residues. Losses at the gene ends were 5 bases for V and 8 bases for J; bases not matched to a gene: 11. Germline CDR1 reads SQVTM; CDR2 reads ANQGSEA. The CDR3 is CSVPCLAGIDEQFF. CDR3 in DNA: TGCAGCGTTCCTTGTCTAGCGGGCATAGATGAGCAGTTCTTC.